A selection of T cell receptor beta chains follows, all from one sample in a study of blood T cell repertoires in COVID-19. Using immunoSEQ multiplex PCR, the repertoire was profiled, and TCRdb retains in-frame clones only, with some absent. Of around 100,000 clones detected, approximately 90% appear once; the ten largest clones hold 4.6%. The material sequenced was peripheral blood. These receptor sequences come from a woman in her forties or fifties with acute or convalescent COVID-19. Each CDR3 is given with its conserved first and last residue. Fields, in order: V gene, J gene, clone size, D gene, CDR3 protein, CDR3 DNA. D genes are given only for firm matches. Some rows mark clone size as missing; the rest say once, few, many or name a class of expanded clone.

TRBV4-1	TRBJ2-3	-	-	CASSQEELRPDTQYF	TGCGCCAGCAGCCAAGAAGAGCTCCGCCCAGATACGCAGTATTTT
TRBV18	TRBJ2-6	-	-	CASSPLLPASGANVLTF	TGTGCCAGCTCACCACTACTCCCAGCGTCTGGGGCCAACGTCCTGACTTTC
TRBV5-1	TRBJ1-6	-	-	CASSLALSSSPLHF	TGCGCCAGCAGCTTGGCGCTGAGCTCTTCACCCCTCCACTTT
TRBV27	TRBJ2-5	-	TRBD2	CASSLAGGPQETQYF	TGTGCCAGCAGTTTAGCGGGAGGGCCCCAAGAGACCCAGTACTTC
TRBV27	TRBJ2-1	-	TRBD2	CASSLFSSGVRDNEQFF	TGTGCCAGCAGTTTATTCTCTAGCGGAGTTAGGGACAATGAGCAGTTCTTC
TRBV6-5	TRBJ1-1	-	-	CASSYGTQNTEAFF	TGTGCCAGCAGTTATGGCACCCAAAACACTGAAGCTTTCTTT
TRBV28	TRBJ1-2	-	TRBD1	CASSSRDSPNGYTF	TGTGCCAGCAGTTCAAGGGACAGTCCAAACGGCTACACCTTC
TRBV5-1	TRBJ2-6	-	-	CASSLGVGANVLTF	TGCGCCAGCAGCTTAGGGGTGGGGGCCAACGTCCTGACTTTC
TRBV6-2/TRBV6-3	TRBJ1-1	once	-	CASSKSTTFTEAFF	TGTGCCAGCAGCAAATCCACTACATTCACTGAAGCTTTCTTT
TRBV5-4	TRBJ2-1	-	TRBD2	CASSLGAGGLNYNEQFF	TGTGCCAGCAGCTTGGGGGCGGGGGGACTAAACTACAATGAGCAGTTCTTC
TRBV28	TRBJ2-7	-	-	CASRPHGNSYEQYF	TGTGCCAGCAGGCCCCACGGTAACTCCTACGAGCAGTACTTC
TRBV7-2	TRBJ2-1	-	TRBD1	CASSLYSWTGLDEQFF	TGTGCCAGCAGCTTGTATTCGTGGACAGGTCTCGATGAGCAGTTCTTC
TRBV7-3	TRBJ2-2	-	-	CASSIGGNTGELFF	TGTGCCAGCAGCATCGGGGGAAACACCGGGGAGCTGTTTTTT
TRBV2	TRBJ1-2	-	-	CASKGTGRVEGYTF	TGTGCCAGCAAGGGGACTGGCAGGGTAGAGGGCTACACCTTC
TRBV7-9	TRBJ2-7	-	-	CASTQVGLHEQYF	TGTGCCAGCACTCAGGTGGGCCTACACGAGCAGTACTTC
TRBV4-1	TRBJ2-5	-	-	CASSQDLTNQETQYF	TGCGCCAGCAGCCAAGATTTAACAAACCAAGAGACCCAGTACTTC
TRBV9	TRBJ1-5	-	-	CASSVGGGDQPQHF	TGTGCCAGCAGCGTAGGAGGCGGCGATCAGCCCCAGCATTTT
TRBV28	TRBJ1-1	-	TRBD1	CASRGGQWATEAFF	TGTGCCAGCAGGGGGGGACAGTGGGCCACTGAAGCTTTCTTT
TRBV3-1/TRBV3-2	TRBJ2-7	-	TRBD2	CASSLGLADYEQYF	TGTGCCAGCAGCCTCGGACTAGCGGATTACGAGCAGTACTTC
TRBV30	TRBJ1-1	-	-	CAWTGQTNTEAFF	TGTGCCTGGACGGGACAAACTAACACTGAAGCTTTCTTT
TRBV28	TRBJ1-4	few	-	CASSSTEIPEKLFF	TGTGCCAGCAGTTCGACAGAGATCCCTGAAAAACTGTTTTTT
TRBV2	TRBJ1-4	-	-	CASSEGGAGEKLFF	TGTGCCAGCAGTGAAGGGGGCGCCGGTGAAAAACTGTTTTTT